The subject of this entry is one T cell receptor beta chain. The CDR3 has 14 residues. With 2 bases removed from V and 3 bases from J, the gap between germline ends came to 8 bases. Germline V gene lookup returns CDR1 MNHEY and CDR2 SVGAGI. Authors' methods: How many nucleated cells were present was estimated from reference gene primer amplification. Clones were sequenced by immunoSEQ multiplex PCR, and TCRdb holds only the in-frame ones, with some missing. V and J calls plus clone size are reproduced from that table; the DNA served to infer D and trimming. The sample contains 180,000 or so clones, approximately 88% of which appear only once. The data originate from a study of blood T cell repertoires in COVID-19. On the study more broadly: Sites across the United States, Italy and Spain contributed samples from acute and convalescent COVID-19. T cells, B-cell-depleted T cells, or PBMCs provided the cDNA or gDNA that served as material.

V is TRBV6-5 and J is TRBJ1-3, with TRBD1 as a possible D gene (5 bases). Material for sequencing was peripheral blood. The TCR comes from a woman in her forties or fifties with acute or convalescent COVID-19. In DNA, the CDR3 is TGTGCCAGCAGTTACGGGGCAGTTGGAAACACCATATATTTT. Translation gives CASSYGAVGNTIYF.